The 30 T cell receptor beta chains below come from one sample, sequenced in a study of immune cell composition in non-small cell lung cancer. Sequenced by immunoSEQ multiplex PCR; TCRdb stores in-frame clones only, minus some. The profile covers about 2,200 clones, with 70% to 90% appearing a single time and 3% to 4.5% taken by the ten largest. Source material: lung tumor tissue. The source of these receptors is a human donor with non-small cell lung cancer.

This rearrangement joins TRBV11-2 to TRBJ1-1, with D tentatively TRBD1 (6 bases). Germline V gene data show CDR1 as SGHAT and CDR2 as FQNNGV. The V and J ends lost 5 bases and 4 bases respectively, with 17 bases between them. This CDR3 region has 15 residues. The CDR3: CASSREGGVSTEAFF. CDR3 bases: TGTGCCAGCAGCAGGGAGGGGGGCGTCAGCACTGAAGCTTTCTTT. Full variable domain (missing parts from reference TRBV11-2 and TRBJ1-1): EAGVAQSPRYKIIEKRQSVAFWCNPISGHATLYWYQQILGQGPKLLIQFQNNGVVDDSQLPKDRFSAERLKGVDSTLKIQPAKLEDSAVYLCASSREGGVSTEAFFGQGTRLTVV.

J is TRBJ2-4 and V is TRBV9; 10 bases are shared with TRBD1. The CDR3 totals 16 residues. Germline CDR1 and CDR2: SGDLS and YYNGEE. V gave up 4 bases and J gave up 7 bases; unmatched junction bases: 11. Here the CDR3 DNA reads TGTGCCAGCAGCTCACTACCGACAGGGGGCGAGAACATTCAGTACTTC. Its translation is CASSSLPTGGENIQYF. Complete variable domain (other parts from reference TRBV9 and TRBJ2-4): DSGVTQTPKHLITATGQRVTLRCSPRSGDLSVYWYQQSLDQGLQFLIQYYNGEERAKGNILERFSAQQFPDLHSELNLSSLELGDSALYFCASSSLPTGGENIQYFGAGTRLSVL.

V is TRBV7-8 and J is TRBJ1-4, with D tentatively TRBD1 (6 bases). The germline gives CDR1 SGHVS, CDR2 FQNEAQ. The CDR3 loop spans 14 amino acids. V lost 7 bases to trimming and J lost 4 bases, with 13 bases between them. The CDR3, as DNA: TGTGCCAGCAAGTCGGAAGGGGGTAATGAAAAACTGTTTTTT. Protein: CASKSEGGNEKLFF.

The genes are TRBV25-1 and TRBJ2-1, with 7 bases lining up with TRBD2. This CDR3 has 14 residues. The germline gives CDR1 MGHDK, CDR2 SYGVNS. Germline trimming cut 6 bases from V and 6 bases from J; bases unmatched to any gene: 8. The CDR3 DNA reads as TGTGCCAGCAGGGATGCGGGAGTCTCCAATGAGCAGTTCTTC. It codes for CASRDAGVSNEQFF.

Turning to this clone: Other DNA variants within this sample encode the same CDR3. The rearrangement links TRBV30 to TRBJ1-6; 8 nucleotides line up with TRBD1. This CDR3 contains 15 residues. Per the germline V gene, CDR1 is GTSNPN and CDR2 is SVGIG (reference sequence). V shed 1 base, J shed 5 bases, and the junction held 4 bases outside the gene matches. Here the CDR3 reads CAWSGQGNNNSPLHF. As DNA, the CDR3 is TGTGCCTGGAGTGGACAGGGGAACAATAATTCACCCCTCCACTTT.

V usage is TRBV28 and J usage is TRBJ2-7; tentative D call: TRBD1 (5 bases). The V end was cut by 2 bases, the J end by 2 bases, with 7 bases between. The CDR3 spans 13 residues. Germline-derived CDR1 and CDR2 are MDHEN and SYDVKM. The CDR3 DNA follows: TGTGCCAGCAGTTTAACAGGAGCCTACGAGCAGTACTTC. Its translation is CASSLTGAYEQYF.

The chain couples TRBV6-5 to TRBJ2-5, with D unresolved. The tail of the sequence fits TRBJ2-7 better, so the J call may be wrong. The germline V gene has CDR1 MNHEY and CDR2 SVGAGI. CDR3 size: 15 residues. For the CDR3, the DNA is TGTGCCAGCAGTTACTCGATTCCCTCCCCTTACGAGCAGTACTTC. Its translation is CASSYSIPSPYEQYF.

V and J are TRBV9 and TRBJ2-1, with 12 positions matching TRBD2. With V trimmed by 2 bases and J by 6 bases, 3 bases remained unmatched. The CDR3 consists of 15 residues. Germline V CDR1 and CDR2: SGDLS, YYNGEE. This CDR3 reads CASSVASGGANEQFF. The CDR3 DNA reads as TGTGCCAGCAGCGTCGCTAGCGGGGGGGCCAATGAGCAGTTCTTC. Drawing the rest from reference TRBV9 and TRBJ2-1, the complete variable domain is DSGVTQTPKHLITATGQRVTLRCSPRSGDLSVYWYQQSLDQGLQFLIQYYNGEERAKGNILERFSAQQFPDLHSELNLSSLELGDSALYFCASSVASGGANEQFFGPGTRLTVL.

The V and J genes are TRBV4-3 and TRBJ2-1, with 7 bases identical to TRBD2. Losses at the gene ends were 0 bases for V and 7 bases for J; bases not matched to a gene: 9. Germline CDR1 LGHNA, CDR2 YSLEER. The CDR3 covers 16 residues. The DNA of the CDR3 is TGCGCCAGCAGCCAAGATCGGACTAGTTTACTAAATGAGCAGTTCTTC. Encoded protein: CASSQDRTSLLNEQFF.

This chain uses TRBV13 with TRBJ2-7; perhaps TRBD2 as D (6 bases). This CDR3 has 15 residues. Germline CDR1 reads PRHDT; CDR2 reads FYEKMQ (reference sequence). Between the trimmed V and J ends, which lost 0 bases and 2 bases, there was a span of 11 bases. The CDR3 sequence is CASSLGEAGTYEQYF. The CDR3 DNA reads as TGTGCCAGCAGCTTAGGGGAAGCGGGTACCTACGAGCAGTACTTC. Complete variable domain (other parts from reference TRBV13 and TRBJ2-7): AAGVIQSPRHLIKEKRETATLKCYPIPRHDTVYWYQQGPGQDPQFLISFYEKMQSDKGSIPDRFSAQQFSDYHSELNMSSLELGDSALYFCASSLGEAGTYEQYFGPGTRLTVT.

This clone showed up just a few times. The V gene is TRBV28, the J gene TRBJ1-3; 7 bases are shared with TRBD1. Germline trimming cut 5 bases from V and 0 bases from J; bases unmatched to any gene: 7. Germline V gene lookup returns CDR1 MDHEN and CDR2 SYDVKM. CDR3 size: 16 residues. In nucleotides, the CDR3 is TGTGCCAGCAGTCCGCAGGACAGGTCCTCTGGAAACACCATATATTTT. It yields the protein CASSPQDRSSGNTIYF.

V gene TRBV7-9 combines with J gene TRBJ1-1, with 9 nucleotides matching TRBD1. Germline V gene lookup returns CDR1 SEHNR and CDR2 FQNEAQ (reference sequence). V trimming: 4 bases; J trimming: 0 bases; junction bases outside the gene matches: 9. The length of the CDR3 is 17 residues. CDR3: CASSSTGGPRLNTEAFF. Here the CDR3 DNA reads TGTGCCAGCAGCTCCACAGGGGGCCCCAGACTGAACACTGAAGCTTTCTTT.

The genes are TRBV9 and TRBJ2-2; D unclear. Germline-derived CDR1 and CDR2 are SGDLS and YYNGEE. Trimming took off 0 bases at V and 3 bases at J, with 9 bases between the two ends. This CDR3 comprises 15 residues. The CDR3 nucleotides read TGTGCCAGCAGCGTAGGTCCTACCCACACCGGGGAGCTGTTTTTT. It specifies CASSVGPTHTGELFF.

The rearrangement joins TRBV28 to TRBJ2-7; D perhaps matches TRBD2 (5 bases). The CDR3 spans 17 residues. V lost 5 bases to trimming and J lost 4 bases, with 24 bases between them. Germline V gene lookup returns CDR1 MDHEN and CDR2 SYDVKM. The CDR3 loop reads CASSIGVLGVVRYEQYF. Here the CDR3 DNA reads TGTGCCAGCAGTATTGGAGTTCTCGGGGTGGTCCGATACGAGCAGTACTTC.

In this sample, this clone turned up a few times. The chain links TRBV30 to TRBJ1-2; no firm D call. Germline CDR1 and CDR2: GTSNPN and SVGIG (reference sequence). CDR3 size: 13 residues. With 3 bases removed from V and 8 bases from J, the gap between germline ends came to 16 bases. CDR3 loop: CAWSSGGSGGYTF. The CDR3 DNA sequence: TGTGCCTGGAGCTCGGGCGGATCGGGGGGCTACACCTTC.

This sequence joins TRBV7-9 and TRBJ1-1; unclear D gene. In germline, CDR1 is SEHNR, CDR2 FQNEAQ (reference sequence). V shed 6 bases and J shed 4 bases, with 6 bases lying between them. The CDR3 is made up of 11 amino acids. The CDR3 loop reads CASRVGTEAFF. The DNA for the CDR3 is TGTGCCAGCAGGGTCGGCACTGAAGCTTTCTTT. The full variable domain, rest sourced from reference TRBV7-9 and TRBJ1-1, is DTGVSQNPRHKITKRGQNVTFRCDPISEHNRLYWYRQTLGQGPEFLTYFQNEAQLEKSRLLSDRFSAERPKGSFSTLEIQRTEQGDSAMYLCASRVGTEAFFGQGTRLTVV.

This sequence joins TRBV13 and TRBJ1-2, with D uncertain. CDR3 length equals 12 residues. The germline gives CDR1 PRHDT, CDR2 FYEKMQ (reference sequence). Trimming removed 0 bases from V and 6 bases from J, with 5 bases in between. The CDR3 region is CASSLGRDGYTF. The CDR3 bases are TGTGCCAGCAGCTTAGGGAGGGATGGCTACACCTTC.

V is TRBV19 and J is TRBJ2-7, with 10 bases identical to TRBD1. Germline CDR1 reads LNHDA; CDR2 reads SQIVND (reference sequence). This CDR3 comprises 13 residues. V dropped 9 bases and J dropped 4; count of bases not matched to a gene: 6. The CDR3 region is CASQGQGRYEQYF. The CDR3 DNA is TGTGCCAGCCAGGGACAGGGGAGGTACGAGCAGTACTTC.

The V call is TRBV5-1, the J call TRBJ2-1, with TRBD2 identical over 11 bases. The CDR3 contains 16 residues. The germline V gene encodes CDR1 SGHRS and CDR2 YFSETQ. Losses at the gene ends were 4 bases for V and 9 bases for J; bases not matched to a gene: 12. CDR3 sequence: CASSPELAGASGEQFF. CDR3 in DNA: TGCGCCAGCAGCCCTGAACTAGCGGGAGCATCTGGTGAGCAGTTCTTC.

This clone was picked up a small number of times. The genes are TRBV9 and TRBJ1-2; TRBD1 is a possible D gene (6 bases). This CDR3 spans 12 amino acids. V was clipped by 6 bases and J by 7 bases, with 13 bases between them. CDR1 and CDR2 (germline): SGDLS, YYNGEE. CDR3 region: CASTPDRSGYTF. The CDR3, as DNA: TGTGCCAGCACCCCTGACAGGAGTGGCTACACCTTC.

V and J are TRBV12-5 and TRBJ2-7, with TRBD2 matching 7 bases. The CDR3 extends over 13 amino acids. V gave up 5 bases and J gave up 0 bases; unmatched junction bases: 1. Germline V CDR1 and CDR2: LGHNT, FRNRAP. This CDR3 is CASGRTSSYEQYF. CDR3 bases: TGTGCTAGTGGTCGGACTAGCTCCTACGAGCAGTACTTC.

The rearrangement links TRBV6-1 to TRBJ1-1; 8 positions agree with TRBD1. The CDR3 totals 13 residues. Trimming took 6 bases from V and 5 from J; bases not matched to a gene: 5. Looked up from germline, CDR1 is MNHNS and CDR2 is SASEGT. CDR3 protein: CASSGQGRTEAFF. CDR3 DNA sequence: TGTGCCAGCAGCGGACAGGGAAGGACTGAAGCTTTCTTT.

The chain is built from TRBV19 and TRBJ1-5, with D perhaps TRBD1 (5 bases). Germline V gene lookup returns CDR1 LNHDA and CDR2 SQIVND (reference sequence). V lost 6 bases to trimming and J lost 7 bases, with 16 bases between them. The CDR3 sequence is 14 residues long. The CDR3 here is CASRLEEGYQPQHF. In DNA, the CDR3 is TGTGCCAGTAGGCTCGAGGAGGGGTACCAGCCCCAGCATTTT.

The rearrangement joins TRBV19 to TRBJ2-1, with 8 positions matching TRBD1. The CDR3 has 17 amino acids. The V gene end was trimmed by 0 bases and the J gene end by 6 bases; junction bases not matched to a gene: 10. Germline V gene sequence: CDR1 LNHDA, CDR2 SQIVND (reference sequence). The CDR3 is CASSIDQGATGANEQFF. In DNA, the CDR3 is TGTGCCAGTAGTATAGATCAAGGGGCGACAGGGGCCAATGAGCAGTTCTTC.

J is TRBJ2-7 and V is TRBV5-1, with D maybe TRBD2 (5 bases). Looked up from germline, CDR1 is SGHRS and CDR2 is YFSETQ. V lost 5 bases, J lost 2 bases, and 8 bases lay in between. The CDR3 covers 12 residues. The CDR3 DNA reads as TGCGCCAGCAGTACGGGAACCTACGAGCAGTACTTC. Encoded protein: CASSTGTYEQYF.

The genes are TRBV7-2 and TRBJ1-4, with D tentatively TRBD1 (6 bases). The ends were cut back, 4 bases at V and 8 bases at J, with 11 bases in the middle. The CDR3 is made up of 13 amino acids. Per the germline V gene, CDR1 is SGHTA and CDR2 is FQGNSA. The CDR3 loop is CASSSYGTEKLFF. The DNA for the CDR3 is TGTGCCAGCAGCTCGTACGGGACAGAAAAACTGTTTTTT.

The chain carries TRBV5-1 and TRBJ2-1, with D possibly matching TRBD2 (7 bases). Germline-derived CDR1 and CDR2 are SGHRS and YFSETQ. V lost 4 bases and J 1 base, leaving 21 bases between the germline ends. The CDR3 loop spans 18 amino acids. CDR3 protein: CASSPEGGAGGSYNEQFF. The CDR3, as DNA: TGCGCCAGCAGCCCAGAGGGGGGGGCCGGGGGATCCTACAATGAGCAGTTCTTC.

V gene TRBV9 combines with J gene TRBJ2-3; D might be TRBD1 (6 bases). V gave up 4 bases and J gave up 5 bases, with 20 bases separating them. Germline V gene lookup returns CDR1 SGDLS and CDR2 YYNGEE. CDR3 length: 16 amino acids. The CDR3 sequence is CASSPRTVQGGDTQYF. The CDR3 DNA reads as TGTGCCAGCAGCCCCAGGACAGTCCAAGGCGGAGATACGCAGTATTTT.

The rearrangement links TRBV6-4 to TRBJ1-1, with D possibly matching TRBD1 (5 bases). V lost 4 bases to trimming and J lost 3 bases, with 30 bases between them. Germline assignment: CDR1 MRHNA and CDR2 SNTAGT. This CDR3 spans 20 amino acids. The CDR3 sequence is CASSVPQDGEGRRLYTEAFF. The CDR3 DNA follows: TGTGCCAGCAGTGTCCCACAGGACGGGGAGGGGAGGAGGTTATACACTGAAGCTTTCTTT.

V gene TRBV28 combines with J gene TRBJ1-2, with unresolved D. The germline V gene encodes CDR1 MDHEN and CDR2 SYDVKM. The CDR3 runs to 10 residues. Trimming took 8 bases from V and 5 from J, leaving 6 bases between them. Here the CDR3 DNA reads TGTGCCAGCGGCCTTTATGGCTACACCTTC. This codes for CASGLYGYTF.